The source of this T cell receptor (beta chain) is a study of T cells expressing NK-cell markers (dated by TCRdb to the early 2020s). Study-wide context: In sorted CD3+CD56+NKG2C+, CD3+CD56+NKG2C- and CD3+CD56-NKG2C+ T-cell subsets from several donors, TCR beta-chain repertoires were profiled. The eight sequenced donors were randomly selected healthy volunteers, three men and five women. Of the eight sequenced donors, seven were found to be HCMV-seropositive and one was found to be HCMV-seronegative. Illumina HiSeq 2000/2500, MiSeq or NextSeq was used to sequence libraries as 2 x 150 bp reads.

Sequencing was carried out with an Illumina HiSeq 2000. TCR beta cDNA libraries were prepared using 5'RACE template switching, which introduced a universal primer site and unique molecular identifiers. cDNA synthesis was primed from the TCR beta constant segment and was followed by two successive PCR amplification steps. The study's own analysis went as follows. MIGEC was used to demultiplex reads and group reads by UMI, and MiTCR was used to assemble and quantify clonotypes. To exclude erroneous sequences, any TCR cDNA sequence not supported by at least two reads was discarded. The tcR package was used for downstream repertoire analysis, and clonotypes were matched between fractions using CDR3 nucleotide sequence together with V segment. VDJmatch was used to annotate antigen specificity against VDJdb, with one amino acid substitution allowed in CDR3. After reprocessing by TCRdb, each CDR3 protein sequence is one entry, and no DNA is given. None of the V and J calls come from the authors' own analysis; TCRdb made them. This sample's table lists 440,000 or so distinct CDR3 sequences. Jointly, the top ten make up 7.3% of the sample.

Points the paper makes about the study in general: In 5 to 7 donors, the dominant CD3+CD56+NKG2C+ clonotypes ranked among the top 10 CD8+ clonotypes, making up 1.0-7.0% of CD8+ T cells. Those dominant clonotypes were again the most abundant among CD3+CD56-NKG2C+ cells in a handful of donors, at about 25-65%. Whether the expanded NKG2C-expressing T cell clones were specific for HCMV antigens was left unclear.

Including the terminal cysteine and phenylalanine, the CDR3 comprises 16 residues. No DNA is listed. The germline V gene specifies SGHDN as CDR1 and FVKESK as CDR2. Notes on this clonotype: Its cognate antigen has yet to be identified.

To determine HCMV serostatus, a commercial ELISA kit was used to detect HCMV-specific IgG in serum. Ficoll density gradient centrifugation was used to isolate peripheral blood mononuclear cells from blood. The material sequenced was blood T cells: a sorted CD56 or NKG2C T cell subset, CD4+ or CD8+ T cells, or bulk PBMC T cells (not recorded which). The chain joins TRBV14 to TRBJ2-7; with no DNA, the TCRdb D assignment of TRBD2 cannot be verified. This TCR came from a woman between 18 and 70 years old in good health. CDR3 reads: CASSPGLAGGTGKQYF.